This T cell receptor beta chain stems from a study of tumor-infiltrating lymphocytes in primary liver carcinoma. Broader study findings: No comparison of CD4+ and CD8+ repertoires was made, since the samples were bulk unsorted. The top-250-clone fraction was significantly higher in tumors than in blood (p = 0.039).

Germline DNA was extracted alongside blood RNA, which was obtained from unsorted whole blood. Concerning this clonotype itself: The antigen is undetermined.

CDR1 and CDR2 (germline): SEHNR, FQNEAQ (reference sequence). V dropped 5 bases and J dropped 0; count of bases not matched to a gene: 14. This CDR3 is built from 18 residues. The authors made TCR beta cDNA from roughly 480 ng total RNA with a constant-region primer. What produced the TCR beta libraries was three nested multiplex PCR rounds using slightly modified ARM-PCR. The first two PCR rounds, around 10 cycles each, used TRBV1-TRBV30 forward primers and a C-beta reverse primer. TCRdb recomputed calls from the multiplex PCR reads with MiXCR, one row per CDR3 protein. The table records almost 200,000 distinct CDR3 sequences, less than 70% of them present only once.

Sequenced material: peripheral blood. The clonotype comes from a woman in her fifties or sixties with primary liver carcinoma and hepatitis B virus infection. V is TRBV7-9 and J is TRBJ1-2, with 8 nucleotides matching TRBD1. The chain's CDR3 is CASSPLTGTGGPNYGYTF. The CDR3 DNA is TGTGCCAGCAGCCCTCTAACCGGGACAGGAGGACCTAACTATGGCTACACCTTC.